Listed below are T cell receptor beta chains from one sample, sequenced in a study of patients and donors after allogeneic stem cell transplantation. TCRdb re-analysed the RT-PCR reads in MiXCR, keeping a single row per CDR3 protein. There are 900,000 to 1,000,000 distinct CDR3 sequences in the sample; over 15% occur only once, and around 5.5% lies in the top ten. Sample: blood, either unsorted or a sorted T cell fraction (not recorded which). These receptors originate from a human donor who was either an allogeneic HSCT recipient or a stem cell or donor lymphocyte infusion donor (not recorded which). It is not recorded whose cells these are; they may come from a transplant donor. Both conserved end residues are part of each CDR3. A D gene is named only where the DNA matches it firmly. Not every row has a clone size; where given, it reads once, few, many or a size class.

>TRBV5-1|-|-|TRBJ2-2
CASSFGPTNTGELFF
TGCGCCAGCAGCTTCGGGCCGACGAACACCGGGGAGCTGTTTTTT
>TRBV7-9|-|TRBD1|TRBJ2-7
CASSWGQAEQYF
TGTGCCAGCAGCTGGGGACAGGCCGAGCAGTACTTC
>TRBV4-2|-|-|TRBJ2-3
CASSPTGPAGWQYF
TGTGCCAGCAGCCCGACCGGACCTGCAGGATGGCAGTATTTT
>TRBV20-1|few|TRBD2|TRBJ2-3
CSASGRSSTDTQYF
TGCAGTGCTAGCGGGAGGTCTAGCACAGATACGCAGTATTTT
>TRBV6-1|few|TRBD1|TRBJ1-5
CATTGVNQPQHF
TGTGCCACCACAGGGGTCAATCAGCCCCAGCATTTT
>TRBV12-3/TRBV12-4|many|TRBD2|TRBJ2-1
CASSLAGGPGEQFF
TGTGCCAGCAGTCTAGCGGGAGGGCCGGGTGAGCAGTTCTTC
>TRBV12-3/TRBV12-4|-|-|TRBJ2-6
CASSTGIGANVLTF
TGTGCCAGTTCTACGGGGATTGGGGCCAACGTCCTGACTTTC
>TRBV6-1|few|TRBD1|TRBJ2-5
CASSLPGQGSETQYF
TGTGCCAGCAGTCTCCCGGGACAGGGCTCGGAGACCCAGTACTTC
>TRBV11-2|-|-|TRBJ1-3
CASSRRWGSGNTIYF
TGTGCCAGCAGCCGTCGCTGGGGCTCTGGAAACACCATATATTTT
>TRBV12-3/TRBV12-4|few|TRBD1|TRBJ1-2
CASTLRTGHGYTF
TGTGCCAGCACCCTCCGGACAGGTCATGGCTACACCTTC
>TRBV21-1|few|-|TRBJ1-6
CASSKRPGLVTYNSPLHF
TGTGCCAGCAGCAAAAGGCCAGGGCTTGTAACCTATAATTCACCCCTCCACTTT
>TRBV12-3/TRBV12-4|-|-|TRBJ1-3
CASRPEGTGNTIYF
TGTGCCAGCAGGCCAGAGGGGACTGGAAACACCATATATTTT
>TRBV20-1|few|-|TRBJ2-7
CSARDTYQAYEQYF
TGCAGTGCTAGAGATACCTACCAAGCCTACGAGCAGTACTTC
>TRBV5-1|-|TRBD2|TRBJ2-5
CASSLGLAGRQETQYF
TGCGCCAGCAGCTTGGGACTAGCGGGACGCCAAGAGACCCAGTACTTC
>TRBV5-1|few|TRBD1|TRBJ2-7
CASSTRTGADEQYF
TGCGCCAGCAGCACCAGGACAGGGGCGGACGAGCAGTACTTC
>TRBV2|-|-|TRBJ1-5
CAGRTDNQPQHF
TGTGCCGGACGGACCGACAATCAGCCCCAGCATTTT
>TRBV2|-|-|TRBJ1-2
CASSEQGTSGYTF
TGTGCCAGCAGTGAACAGGGAACGAGTGGCTACACCTTC
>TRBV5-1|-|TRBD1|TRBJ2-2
CASSEPGTGKTNTGELFF
TGCGCCAGCAGCGAACCCGGGACAGGGAAAACAAACACCGGGGAGCTGTTTTTT
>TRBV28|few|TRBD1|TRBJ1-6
CASSPDRGDSPLHF
TGTGCCAGCAGCCCCGACAGGGGCGATTCACCCCTCCACTTT